This T cell receptor (beta chain) emerged from a study of naive and memory T cell subsets. General study points: This RNA-based method may be sensitive to activation-related transcript changes.

Notes on this clonotype: Its antigen remains unknown.

TCR cDNA received a 3' ligated oligonucleotide that carried a UMI. Whole-blood samples were about 2.5 ml of peripheral blood from healthy adult volunteers. Ligated cDNA underwent four rounds of PCR with nested alpha and beta constant region primers and SP2. Alpha and beta constant region primers primed reverse transcription for blood and skin samples. In TCRdb, the 5' RACE reads were re-called with MiXCR into one record per CDR3 protein. The sample holds about 59,000 distinct CDR3 sequences, approximately 8% seen once. The germline V gene has CDR1 MNHNS and CDR2 SASEGT. This CDR3 contains 16 residues. Trimming removed 0 bases from V and 13 bases from J; junction bases left unmatched: 11.

The source is a female donor in good health. V is TRBV6-1 and J is TRBJ1-4; TRBD1 agrees at 10 bases. The CDR3 nucleotides read TGTGCCAGCAGTGAAGCGTCAGGACAGGGGGGCTTTGGACTGTTTTTT. It yields the protein CASSEASGQGGFGLFF.